These 28 T cell receptor beta chains share one sample of origin, sequenced in a study of shared clonotypes between healthy human individuals. Here immunoSEQ multiplex PCR was the method, and the copy in TCRdb shows in-frame clones only, minus some. The profile shows approximately 2.5 million clones, under 95% of them singletons. Sequencing used naive CD4+ T cells from PBMCs. The subset denotes: CD45RA+ positively selected. Receptors originate from a man between 18 and 29 years old in good health. Some clones in this sample may be carry-over from other donors' samples.

The chain uses TRBV7-3 and TRBJ1-5, with TRBD1 identical over 7 bases. The CDR3 is 13 residues long. V lost 5 bases and J lost 9; bases outside the gene matches: 7. The germline gives CDR1 SGHTA, CDR2 FQGTGA. As DNA, the CDR3 is TGTGCCAGCAGCCCGGACAGGTCCGGGCCCCAGCATTTT. Amino acids: CASSPDRSGPQHF. The whole variable domain, filled in from reference TRBV7-3 and TRBJ1-5, reads GAGVSQTPSNKVTEKGKYVELRCDPISGHTALYWYRQSLGQGPEFLIYFQGTGAADDSGLPNDRFFAVRPEGSVSTLKIQRTERGDSAVYLCASSPDRSGPQHFGDGTRLSIL.

The chain uses TRBV10-3 and TRBJ2-5; perhaps TRBD2 as D (6 bases). The CDR3 loop spans 17 amino acids. The germline gives CDR1 ENHRY, CDR2 SYGVKD. Trimming left V 2 bases short and J 3 bases short, with 19 bases between. The CDR3 DNA reads as TGTGCCATCAGTGAGAGGAATGGAGGGCTCCTAGAAGAGACCCAGTACTTC. Its protein product is CAISERNGGLLEETQYF.

The rearrangement uses TRBV6-6 and TRBJ2-1; D is undetermined. The germline V and J ends were trimmed by 6 bases and 9 bases, with 15 bases remaining between them. Per germline, CDR1 MNHNY and CDR2 SVGAGI (reference sequence). CDR3 length: 13 residues. As DNA, the CDR3 is TGTGCCAGCAGGCGCCGGACCGAAGGTGAGCAGTTCTTC. Translating it yields CASRRRTEGEQFF.

V gene TRBV28 combines with J gene TRBJ2-7; 7 nucleotides agree with TRBD2. V dropped 6 bases and J dropped 3; count of bases not matched to a gene: 11. Germline CDR1 reads MDHEN; CDR2 reads SYDVKM. This CDR3 region has 15 residues. DNA of the CDR3: TGTGCCAGCAGCCCTGGGGGGGGAGGAAACTACGAGCAGTACTTC. It is translated as CASSPGGGGNYEQYF. Full variable domain (outside the CDR3, taken from reference TRBV28 and TRBJ2-7): DVKVTQSSRYLVKRTGEKVFLECVQDMDHENMFWYRQDPGLGLRLIYFSYDVKMKEKGDIPEGYSVSREKKERFSLILESASTNQTSMYLCASSPGGGGNYEQYFGPGTRLTVT.

The CDR3 is CASRKGTGSDEQFF. The CDR3, as DNA: TGTGCCAGCAGAAAGGGGACAGGGAGCGATGAGCAGTTCTTC. The chain recombines TRBV6-4 with TRBJ2-1, with 9 bases that match TRBD1. CDR3 length: 14 residues. V shed 6 bases and J 8 bases; nucleotides not matched to a gene: 8. Germline CDR1 is MRHNA and CDR2 is SNTAGT.

This chain joins TRBV6-4 and TRBJ1-2, with D hard to call. CDR3 length: 12 residues. Germline loops: CDR1 MRHNA, CDR2 SNTAGT. Deletions cut 8 bases from V and 5 bases from J, with 12 bases between. The CDR3: CASYSAGYGYTF. CDR3 DNA: TGTGCCAGCTATTCGGCAGGTTATGGCTACACCTTC.

The chain combines TRBV4-1 with TRBJ1-1; possibly TRBD1 for D (5 bases). V was pared by 3 bases and J by 4 bases, with 12 bases between. Germline CDR1 reads MGHRA; CDR2 reads YSYEKL. The CDR3 extends over 14 amino acids. The CDR3 DNA sequence: TGCGCCAGCAGCCACATCGGAAGGGGCACTGAAGCTTTCTTT. It yields the protein CASSHIGRGTEAFF.

The CDR3 here is CASRQGRHEQYF. CDR3 nucleotides: TGTGCCAGCCGCCAGGGTAGACACGAGCAGTACTTC. The chain links TRBV6-6 to TRBJ2-7, with TRBD1 as a possible D gene (5 bases). The V end lost 8 bases, the J end lost 5 bases, and 13 bases lay between the germline ends. This CDR3 has 12 amino acids. Germline CDR1 is MNHNY and CDR2 is SVGAGI (reference sequence).

This rearrangement joins TRBV21-1 to TRBJ1-2. TRBV21-1 is an annotated pseudogene. The CDR3 contains 14 residues. The CDR3 sequence: CASSYDPRSGGYTF. The CDR3 DNA follows: TGTGCCAGCAGCTATGACCCCAGGAGCGGTGGCTACACCTTC.

Comment on this clone: Other DNA variants within this sample encode the same CDR3. This chain joins TRBV29-1 and TRBJ1-2; D call uncertain. Germline V lookup: CDR1 SQVTM, CDR2 ANQGSEA. The V gene lost 4 bases and the J gene lost 2 bases, with 5 bases spanning the gap. This CDR3 is built from 11 residues. The CDR3 DNA follows: TGCAGCGTTGCAGGAAACTATGGCTACACCTTC. Translated, it gives CSVAGNYGYTF. The full variable domain, its missing parts supplied by reference TRBV29-1 and TRBJ1-2, is SAVISQKPSRDICQRGTSLTIQCQVDSQVTMMFWYRQQPGQSLTLIATANQGSEATYESGFVIDKFPISRPNLTFSTLTVSNMSPEDSSIYLCSVAGNYGYTFGSGTRLTVV.

The chain carries TRBV5-1 and TRBJ2-7; 8 nucleotides match TRBD2. Trimming took 4 bases from V and 1 from J; bases not matched to a gene: 4. The germline V gene encodes CDR1 SGHRS and CDR2 YFSETQ. The CDR3 contains 14 residues. The CDR3 sequence: CASSAGGGSYEQYF. In nucleotides, the CDR3 is TGCGCCAGCAGCGCGGGAGGAGGGTCCTACGAGCAGTACTTC.

V and J are TRBV29-1 and TRBJ2-7; TRBD1 matches at 7 bases. Trimming at V came to 7 bases and at J to 5 bases, leaving 11 bases not matched to a gene. Germline loops: CDR1 SQVTM, CDR2 ANQGSEA. The CDR3 consists of 13 residues. The CDR3, as DNA: TGCAGCGCCTCTGGACAGGTGTATCACGAGCAGTACTTC. Its translation is CSASGQVYHEQYF.

The rearrangement joins TRBV27 to TRBJ1-1, with D possibly matching TRBD1 (6 bases). The V end lost 0 bases, the J end lost 4 bases, and 18 bases lay between the germline ends. Germline CDR1 MNHEY, CDR2 SMNVEV (reference sequence). The CDR3 consists of 17 residues. The CDR3 protein is CASSLSGRGALFTEAFF. CDR3 coding DNA: TGTGCCAGCAGTTTATCGGGCAGGGGCGCCCTTTTCACTGAAGCTTTCTTT.

V and J are TRBV11-2 and TRBJ2-1; the match to TRBD2 covers 10 bases. The ends lost 2 bases at V and 2 bases at J; junction bases unmatched: 3. The CDR3 totals 16 residues. The germline gives CDR1 SGHAT, CDR2 FQNNGV. The DNA of the CDR3 is TGTGCCAGCAGCTTACTAGCGGGAGCACCCTACAATGAGCAGTTCTTC. Its protein is CASSLLAGAPYNEQFF.

This rearrangement joins TRBV19 to TRBJ2-3, with 9 bases that match TRBD2. Germline CDR1 and CDR2: LNHDA and SQIVND (reference sequence). The CDR3 is 16 amino acids. V lost 7 bases and J lost 10; bases outside the gene matches: 18. Here the CDR3 DNA reads TGTGCCAGTACCCAGCCCGGGGCTAGCGGGATACTATCGCAGTATTTT. Translating it yields CASTQPGASGILSQYF.

J is TRBJ2-3 and V is TRBV2; 8 bases agree with TRBD2. There are 14 residues in the CDR3. Germline CDR1 SNHLY, CDR2 FYNNEI. The junction had 10 bases not matched to a gene; V was cut back by 8 bases and J by 6 bases. The CDR3 protein is CASRGGLAADTQYF. The CDR3 DNA reads as TGTGCCAGCCGGGGGGGGCTAGCTGCGGATACGCAGTATTTT.

The chain couples TRBV30 to TRBJ2-1; D may be TRBD1 (6 bases). Per germline, CDR1 GTSNPN and CDR2 SVGIG (reference sequence). V was pared by 3 bases and J by 2 bases, with 14 bases between. The length of the CDR3 is 15 residues. The CDR3 loop reads CAWRGKGVTYNEQFF. Written as DNA, the CDR3 is TGTGCCTGGAGGGGGAAGGGGGTCACCTACAATGAGCAGTTCTTC.

A single count supports this clone. The chain carries TRBV10-2 and TRBJ1-6; 7 nucleotides align to TRBD1. CDR1 WSHSY and CDR2 SAAADI come from the germline V gene. Unmatched junction bases numbered 12, after V lost 6 bases and J lost 13 bases. The CDR3 totals 14 residues. The CDR3 here is CASSPGQTTDPLHF. DNA for the CDR3: TGCGCCAGCAGCCCGGGACAGACCACAGACCCCCTCCACTTT.

This clone was picked up a small number of times. J is TRBJ2-3 and V is TRBV5-8; D is possibly TRBD1 or TRBD2 (7 bases each). The CDR3 runs to 16 residues. Germline V gives CDR1 SGHTS, CDR2 YDEGEE. V lost 0 bases to trimming and J lost 2 bases, with 13 bases between them. The CDR3 DNA is TGTGCCAGCAGCTTGGGGAGCGGGACAGACACAGATACGCAGTATTTT. Protein product: CASSLGSGTDTDTQYF.

About this clone: Distinct nucleotide sequences in the sample also encode this CDR3. The CDR3, as DNA: TGTGCCAGCAGCTTGGGAGGGAATAGCAATCAGCCCCAGCATTTT. Amino acids: CASSLGGNSNQPQHF. The chain recombines TRBV5-4 with TRBJ1-5, with D uncertain. CDR3 length: 15 residues. Trimming took 0 bases from V and 0 from J, leaving 7 bases between them. Germline values: CDR1 SGHNT, CDR2 YYREEE (reference sequence).

The V gene is TRBV19, the J gene TRBJ1-2, with D unresolved. V dropped 6 bases and J dropped 5 bases, with 13 bases sitting between them. This CDR3 is 13 amino acids long. Germline CDR1 and CDR2: LNHDA and SQIVND (reference sequence). In DNA, the CDR3 is TGTGCCAGTAGGACCGGCGAGGGATATGGCTACACCTTC. Translated, it gives CASRTGEGYGYTF.

The rearrangement uses TRBV7-2 and TRBJ1-2; no clear D gene. This CDR3 contains 15 residues. The germline gives CDR1 SGHTA, CDR2 FQGNSA. The V end lost 6 bases, the J end lost 0 bases, and 14 bases lay between the germline ends. CDR3 in amino acids: CASSSEVRANYGYTF. The CDR3 DNA reads TGTGCCAGCAGTTCAGAAGTAAGGGCTAACTATGGCTACACCTTC.

The V gene is TRBV6-1, the J gene TRBJ2-7; 12 bases line up with TRBD2. CDR1 is MNHNS, CDR2 SASEGT, per germline. Trimming took 6 bases from V and 0 from J; bases not matched to a gene: 0. The CDR3 is made up of 14 amino acids. DNA of the CDR3: TGTGCCAGCAGGACTAGCGGGGGCTCCTACGAGCAGTACTTC. Protein: CASRTSGGSYEQYF.

Notes on this clone: Distinct nucleotide sequences in the sample also encode this CDR3. This chain joins TRBV6-5 and TRBJ2-7; D is unclear. The CDR3 sequence is 15 residues long. Trimming shortened V by 0 bases and J by 0 bases, and 9 bases separated the two germline ends. Germline CDR1 and CDR2: MNHEY and SVGAGI. The CDR3 loop reads CASSYSPGGSYEQYF. The DNA for the CDR3 is TGTGCCAGCAGTTACTCGCCAGGCGGCTCCTACGAGCAGTACTTC.

V gene TRBV9 combines with J gene TRBJ1-1; D is undetermined. Trimming took off 0 bases at V and 1 base at J, with 10 bases between the two ends. The V gene's germline CDR1 is SGDLS and CDR2 YYNGEE. The CDR3 loop spans 15 amino acids. CDR3 sequence (DNA): TGTGCCAGCAGCGTAGACGGCAGGCAGAACACTGAAGCTTTCTTT. Its translation is CASSVDGRQNTEAFF.

The gene calls are TRBV5-1 and TRBJ2-5; TRBD2 matches 9 bases. The V gene end was trimmed by 2 bases and the J gene end by 3 bases; junction bases not matched to a gene: 5. CDR1 SGHRS and CDR2 YFSETQ come from the germline V gene. CDR3 length: 15 residues. The CDR3 loop reads CASSFSASGKETQYF. Written as DNA, the CDR3 is TGCGCCAGCAGCTTCTCGGCTAGCGGGAAAGAGACCCAGTACTTC.

This clone was seen just once. The J gene is TRBJ2-7, the V gene TRBV5-1, with 13 bases matching TRBD2. Germline CDR1 SGHRS, CDR2 YFSETQ. V was pared by 5 bases and J by 5 bases, with 7 bases of the junction left unmatched. The CDR3 has 15 amino acids. CDR3 DNA: TGCGCCAGCAGTACCGGGACTAGCGGGAACCACGAGCAGTACTTC. Protein sequence: CASSTGTSGNHEQYF. Drawing the rest from reference TRBV5-1 and TRBJ2-7, the complete variable domain is KAGVTQTPRYLIKTRGQQVTLSCSPISGHRSVSWYQQTPGQGLQFLFEYFSETQRNKGNFPGRFSGRQFSNSRSEMNVSTLELGDSALYLCASSTGTSGNHEQYFGPGTRLTVT.

This rearrangement joins TRBV5-1 to TRBJ1-5; perhaps TRBD1 as D (5 bases). CDR1 and CDR2 from the germline V gene are SGHRS and YFSETQ. V was trimmed by 4 bases and J by 3 bases, leaving 14 bases between them. The CDR3 extends over 15 amino acids. This chain's CDR3 is CASSPGTALNQPQHF. For the CDR3, the DNA is TGCGCCAGCAGCCCCGGGACCGCGCTCAATCAGCCCCAGCATTTT.